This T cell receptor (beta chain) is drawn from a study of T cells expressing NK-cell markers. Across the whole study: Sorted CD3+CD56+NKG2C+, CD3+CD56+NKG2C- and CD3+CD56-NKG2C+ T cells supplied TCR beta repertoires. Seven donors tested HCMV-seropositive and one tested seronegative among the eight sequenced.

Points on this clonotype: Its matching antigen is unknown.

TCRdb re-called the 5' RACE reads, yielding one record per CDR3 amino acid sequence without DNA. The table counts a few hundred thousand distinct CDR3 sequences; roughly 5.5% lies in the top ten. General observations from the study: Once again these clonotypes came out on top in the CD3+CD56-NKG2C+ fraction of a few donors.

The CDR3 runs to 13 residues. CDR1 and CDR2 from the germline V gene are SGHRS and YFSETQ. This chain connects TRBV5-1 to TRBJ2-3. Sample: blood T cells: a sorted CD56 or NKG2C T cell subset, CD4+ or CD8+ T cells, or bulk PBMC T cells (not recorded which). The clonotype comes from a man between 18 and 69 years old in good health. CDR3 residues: CASTYVGTDTQYF.